A few counts support the clone carrying this TCR beta chain. The data belong to a study of T cells after yellow fever vaccination. As TCR cDNA was made by 5'RACE template switching, a universal primer site and UMIs were added. TCRdb passed the 5' RACE reads through MiXCR, listing each CDR3 protein once. The table lists 600,000 to 750,000 distinct CDR3 sequences, 9% to 15% of them singletons. CDR1 and CDR2 from the germline V gene are MNHNS and SASEGT. V was clipped by 6 bases and J by 5 bases, with 17 bases between them. There are 14 residues in the CDR3. The clonotype was recovered from a man aged 25 to 40 who received the YFV17D yellow fever vaccine. Source: PBMCs, taken on the day of the yellow fever booster vaccination. This chain connects TRBV6-1 to TRBJ2-7; D might be TRBD1 (6 bases). CDR3 region: CASSLTGMDDEQYF. The CDR3 nucleotides read TGTGCCAGCAGCCTAACAGGGATGGATGACGAGCAGTACTTC.